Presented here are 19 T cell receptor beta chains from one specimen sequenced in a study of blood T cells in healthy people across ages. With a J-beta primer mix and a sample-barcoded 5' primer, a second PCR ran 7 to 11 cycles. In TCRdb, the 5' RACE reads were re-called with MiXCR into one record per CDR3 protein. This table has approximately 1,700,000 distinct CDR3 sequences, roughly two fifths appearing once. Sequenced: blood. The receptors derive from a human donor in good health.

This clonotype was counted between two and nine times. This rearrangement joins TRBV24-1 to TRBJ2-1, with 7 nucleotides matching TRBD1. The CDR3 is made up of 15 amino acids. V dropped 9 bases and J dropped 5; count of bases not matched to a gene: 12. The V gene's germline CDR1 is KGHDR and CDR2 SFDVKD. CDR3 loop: CATGANRGFHNEQFF. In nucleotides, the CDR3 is TGTGCCACCGGTGCCAACAGGGGCTTTCACAATGAGCAGTTCTTC.

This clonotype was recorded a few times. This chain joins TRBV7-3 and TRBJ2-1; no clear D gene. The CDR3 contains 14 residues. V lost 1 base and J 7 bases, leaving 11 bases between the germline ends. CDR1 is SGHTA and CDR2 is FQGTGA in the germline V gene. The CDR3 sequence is CASSLRAGTNEQFF. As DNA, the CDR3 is TGTGCCAGCAGCTTAAGGGCAGGAACTAATGAGCAGTTCTTC.

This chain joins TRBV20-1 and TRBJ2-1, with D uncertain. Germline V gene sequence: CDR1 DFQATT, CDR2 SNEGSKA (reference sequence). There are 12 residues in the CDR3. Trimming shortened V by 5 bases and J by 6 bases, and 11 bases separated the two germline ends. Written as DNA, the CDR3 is TGCAGTGCTGCTAGTTTCGGCAATGAGCAGTTCTTC. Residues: CSAASFGNEQFF.

Written as DNA, the CDR3 is TGCGCCAGCAGCTTCGGTCTAGCGGGGGGCACCGGGGAGCTGTTTTTT. Amino acids: CASSFGLAGGTGELFF. This chain uses TRBV5-1 with TRBJ2-2; 11 bases match TRBD2. Looked up from germline, CDR1 is SGHRS and CDR2 is YFSETQ. J lost 4 bases, V lost 2 bases, and 4 bases had no gene match. This CDR3 spans 16 amino acids.

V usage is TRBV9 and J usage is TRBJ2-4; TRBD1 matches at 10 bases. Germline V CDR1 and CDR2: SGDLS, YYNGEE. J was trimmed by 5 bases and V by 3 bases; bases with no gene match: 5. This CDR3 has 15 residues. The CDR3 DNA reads TGTGCCAGCAGCGCCCCGGGACAGGGGCAAAACATTCAGTACTTC. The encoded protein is CASSAPGQGQNIQYF.

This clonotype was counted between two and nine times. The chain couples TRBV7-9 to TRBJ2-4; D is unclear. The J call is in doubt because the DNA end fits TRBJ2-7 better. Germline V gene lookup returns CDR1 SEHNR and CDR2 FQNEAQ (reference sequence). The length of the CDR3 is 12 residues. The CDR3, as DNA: TGTGCCAGCAGACTTTTAGGGCGCGAGCAGTACTTC. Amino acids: CASRLLGREQYF.

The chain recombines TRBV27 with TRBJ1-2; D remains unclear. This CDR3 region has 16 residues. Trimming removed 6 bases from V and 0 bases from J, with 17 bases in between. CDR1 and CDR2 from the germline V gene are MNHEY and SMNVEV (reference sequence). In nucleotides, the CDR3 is TGTGCCAGCAGCCCGACGGGTGGCAGAGCTAACTATGGCTACACCTTC. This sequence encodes CASSPTGGRANYGYTF.

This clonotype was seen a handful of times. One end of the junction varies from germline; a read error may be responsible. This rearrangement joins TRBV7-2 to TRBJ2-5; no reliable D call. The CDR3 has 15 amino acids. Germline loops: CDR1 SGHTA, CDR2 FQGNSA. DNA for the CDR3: TGTGCCAGTAGCTTAGTGGAACACCAACAAGAGACCCAGTACTTC. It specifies CASSLVEHQQETQYF. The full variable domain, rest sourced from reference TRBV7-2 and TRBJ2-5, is GAGVSQSPSNKVTEKGKDVELRCDPISGHTALYWYRQSLGQGLEFLIYFQGNSAPDKSGLPSDRFSAERTGGSVSTLTIQRTQQEDSAVYLCASSLVEHQQETQYFGPGTRLLVL.

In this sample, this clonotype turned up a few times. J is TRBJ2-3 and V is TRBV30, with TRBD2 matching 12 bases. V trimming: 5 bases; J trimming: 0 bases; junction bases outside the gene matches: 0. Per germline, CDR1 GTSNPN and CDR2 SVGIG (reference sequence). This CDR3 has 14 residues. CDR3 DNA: TGTGCCTGGGGACTAGCGGGAAGCACAGATACGCAGTATTTT. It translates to CAWGLAGSTDTQYF.

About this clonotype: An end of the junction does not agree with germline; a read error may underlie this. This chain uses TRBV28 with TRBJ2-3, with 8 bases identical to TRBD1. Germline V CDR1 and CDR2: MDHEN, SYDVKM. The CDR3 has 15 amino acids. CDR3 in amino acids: CASSFPQGASDTQYF. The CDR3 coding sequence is TGTGCTAGCAGTTTTCCTCAGGGGGCTTCAGATACGCAGTATTTT. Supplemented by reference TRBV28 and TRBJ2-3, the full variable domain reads DVKVTQSSRYLVKRTGEKVFLECVQDMDHENMFWYRQDPGLGLRLIYFSYDVKMKEKGDIPEGYSVSREKKERFSLILESASTNQTSMYLCASSFPQGASDTQYFGPGTRLTVL.

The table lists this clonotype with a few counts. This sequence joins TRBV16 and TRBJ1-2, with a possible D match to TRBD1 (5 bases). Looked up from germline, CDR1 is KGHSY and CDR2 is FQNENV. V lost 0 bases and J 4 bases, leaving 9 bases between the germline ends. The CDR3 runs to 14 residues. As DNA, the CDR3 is TGTGCCAGCAGCCAATCGCAGGGCATCTATGGCTACACCTTC. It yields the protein CASSQSQGIYGYTF.

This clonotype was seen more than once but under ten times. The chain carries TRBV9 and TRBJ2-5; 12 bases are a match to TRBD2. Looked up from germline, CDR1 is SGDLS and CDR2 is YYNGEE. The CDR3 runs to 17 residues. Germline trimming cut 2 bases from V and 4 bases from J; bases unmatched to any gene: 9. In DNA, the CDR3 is TGTGCCAGCAGCGTTACTAGCGGGGGGCTAGGGGGAGAGACCCAGTACTTC. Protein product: CASSVTSGGLGGETQYF.

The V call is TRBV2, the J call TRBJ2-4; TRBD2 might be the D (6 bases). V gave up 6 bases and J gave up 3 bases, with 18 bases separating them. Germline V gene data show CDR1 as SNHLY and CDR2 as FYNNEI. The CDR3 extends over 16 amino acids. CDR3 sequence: CASSAGRFQDKNIQYF. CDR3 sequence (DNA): TGTGCCAGCAGCGCAGGGAGGTTTCAGGACAAAAACATTCAGTACTTC.

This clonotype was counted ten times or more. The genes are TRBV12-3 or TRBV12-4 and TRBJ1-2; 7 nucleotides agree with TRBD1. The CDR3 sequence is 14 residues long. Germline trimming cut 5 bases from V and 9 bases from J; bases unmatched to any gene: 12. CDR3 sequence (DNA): TGTGCCAGCAGTCCTAACAGGGGTGAAGGCAGCTACACCTTC. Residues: CASSPNRGEGSYTF.

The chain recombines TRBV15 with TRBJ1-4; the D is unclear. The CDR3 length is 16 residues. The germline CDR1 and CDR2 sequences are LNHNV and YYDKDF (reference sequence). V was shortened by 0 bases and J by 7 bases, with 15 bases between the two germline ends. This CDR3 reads CATSREKRVGGEKLFF. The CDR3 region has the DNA TGTGCCACCAGCAGAGAGAAGAGGGTCGGCGGTGAAAAACTGTTTTTT.

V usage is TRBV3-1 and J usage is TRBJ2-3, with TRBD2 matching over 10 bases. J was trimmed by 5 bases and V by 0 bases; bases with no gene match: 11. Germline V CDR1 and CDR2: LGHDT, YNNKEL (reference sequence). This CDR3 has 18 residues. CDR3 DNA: TGTGCCAGCAGCCAAGATTGGAAGCGGGGGGGGTTAGAAGATACGCAGTATTTT. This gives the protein CASSQDWKRGGLEDTQYF.

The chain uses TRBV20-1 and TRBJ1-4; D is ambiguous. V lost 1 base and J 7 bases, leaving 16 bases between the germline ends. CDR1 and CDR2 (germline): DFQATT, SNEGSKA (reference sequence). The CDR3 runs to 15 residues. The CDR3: CSARALLSWGEKLFF. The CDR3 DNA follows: TGCAGTGCTAGAGCCCTTCTTAGTTGGGGTGAAAAACTGTTTTTT.

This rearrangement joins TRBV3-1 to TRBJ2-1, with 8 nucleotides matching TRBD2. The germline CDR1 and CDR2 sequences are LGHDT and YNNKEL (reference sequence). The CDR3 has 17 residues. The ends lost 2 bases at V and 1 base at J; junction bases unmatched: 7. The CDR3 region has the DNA TGTGCCAGCAGCCAAATTTCGGGCGGGGGGTCCTACAATGAGCAGTTCTTC. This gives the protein CASSQISGGGSYNEQFF.

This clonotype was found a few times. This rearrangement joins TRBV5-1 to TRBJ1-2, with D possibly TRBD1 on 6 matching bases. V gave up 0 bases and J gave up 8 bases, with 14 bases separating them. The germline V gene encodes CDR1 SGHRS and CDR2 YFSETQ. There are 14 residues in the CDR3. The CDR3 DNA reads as TGCGCCAGCAGCTTGGGTACAGGGTTCGTCGGCTACACCTTC. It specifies CASSLGTGFVGYTF.